A selection of T cell receptor beta chains follows, all from one sample in a study of OX40 agonist ivuxolimab in advanced cancers. Clones were read by immunoSEQ multiplex PCR, and TCRdb kept only the in-frame ones, dropping some. The sample lists about 100,000 clones; about four fifths were seen once. The starting material was CD4+ or CD8+ T cells sorted from blood, obtained in a trial of the OX40 agonist ivuxolimab. The receptor set was obtained from an adult with an advanced solid tumor such as melanoma, head and neck, liver or kidney cancer. CDR3s include the opening cysteine and the closing phenylalanine or tryptophan. The D gene is left open where the match is weak. Only some rows state a clone size, as once, few, many or a class for expanded clones.

TRBV6-5	TRBD2	TRBJ2-1	-	CASSYSILAGHNEQFF	TGTGCCAGCAGTTACTCGATATTAGCGGGTCACAATGAGCAGTTCTTC
TRBV5-4	-	TRBJ1-3	-	CASSLVPGTSGNTIYF	TGTGCCAGCAGCTTGGTGCCCGGGACGTCTGGAAACACCATATATTTT
TRBV6-1	-	TRBJ1-4	-	CASGGPTTTNEKLFF	TGTGCCAGCGGCGGACCAACAACAACTAATGAAAAACTGTTTTTT
TRBV2	-	TRBJ2-3	-	CASSRYTDTQYF	TGTGCCAGCAGTCGCTATACAGATACGCAGTATTTT
TRBV21-1	-	TRBJ2-7	-	CASSGGLAGNEQYF	TGTGCCAGCAGCGGCGGACTAGCGGGGAACGAGCAGTACTTC
TRBV11-2	-	TRBJ1-6	once	CASSLVTGAYNSPLHF	TGTGCCAGCAGCCTAGTAACAGGTGCTTATAATTCACCCCTCCACTTT
TRBV7-2	-	TRBJ1-2	-	CASSLDGGDGYTF	TGTGCCAGCAGCTTAGACGGGGGCGATGGCTACACCTTC
TRBV2	-	TRBJ2-2	-	CASSDWAGELFF	TGTGCCAGCAGTGATTGGGCGGGGGAGCTGTTTTTT
TRBV12-5	-	TRBJ2-2	-	CASGLVSVGELFF	TGTGCTAGTGGTTTGGTCAGCGTCGGGGAGCTGTTTTTT
TRBV7-8	TRBD2	TRBJ2-7	-	CASSWDSKASGRSYEQYF	TGTGCCAGCAGCTGGGACAGCAAGGCTAGCGGGAGATCCTACGAGCAGTACTTC
TRBV5-1	-	TRBJ2-1	-	CASSLWTVNSYNEQFF	TGCGCCAGCAGCTTGTGGACAGTTAACTCCTACAATGAGCAGTTCTTC
TRBV29-1	-	TRBJ2-7	once	CSVAPGSEGQYF	TGCAGCGTTGCCCCGGGTAGCGAGGGGCAGTACTTC
TRBV10-1	-	TRBJ2-7	-	CASSEGGPLSDEQYF	TGCGCCAGCAGTGAGGGGGGTCCCCTTAGTGACGAGCAGTACTTC
TRBV5-8	-	TRBJ2-2	-	CASSPGGTNTGELFF	TGTGCCAGCAGCCCGGGGGGCACGAACACCGGGGAGCTGTTTTTT
TRBV6-1	-	TRBJ2-7	-	CASSEAGSGYEQYF	TGTGCCAGCAGTGAAGCGGGGTCTGGGTACGAGCAGTACTTC
TRBV7-2	-	TRBJ2-7	-	CASSLDGARDEQYF	TGTGCCAGCAGCTTGGACGGTGCTAGGGACGAGCAGTACTTC
TRBV23-1	TRBD2	TRBJ2-3	-	CASFKREGPSTDTQYF	TGCGCCAGCTTCAAGCGGGAGGGCCCCAGCACAGATACGCAGTATTTT
TRBV15	-	TRBJ1-1	-	CATSRDLGQPEAFF	TGTGCCACCAGCAGAGATTTAGGGCAGCCTGAAGCTTTCTTT
TRBV19	TRBD1	TRBJ1-2	few	CASSIRTGNYGYTF	TGTGCCAGTAGTATACGGACAGGGAACTATGGCTACACCTTC
TRBV29-1	-	TRBJ2-7	-	CSVEWGETGQSYEQYF	TGCAGCGTTGAATGGGGCGAAACAGGACAGTCCTACGAGCAGTACTTC
TRBV19	-	TRBJ2-5	-	CASSSIEKGSETQYF	TGTGCCAGTAGTTCTATAGAAAAGGGGTCGGAGACCCAGTACTTC
TRBV4-1	-	TRBJ1-5	few	CASSQEGALGRPQHF	TGCGCCAGCAGCCAAGAGGGGGCATTGGGGAGGCCCCAGCATTTT
TRBV2	TRBD2	TRBJ2-3	-	CASAALGTSGTDTQYF	TGTGCCAGCGCTGCCCTGGGGACTAGCGGCACAGATACGCAGTATTTT
TRBV30	-	TRBJ2-2	-	CAWSSFGGSGELFF	TGTGCCTGGAGTTCGTTTGGGGGTTCCGGGGAGCTGTTTTTT
TRBV6-1	-	TRBJ1-3	-	CAHQGIEGGNTIYF	TGTGCCCATCAAGGGATAGAAGGGGGAAACACCATATATTTT
TRBV18	-	TRBJ1-2	-	CASSSGVRETAGYTF	TGTGCCAGCTCCTCCGGTGTTAGGGAAACGGCGGGCTACACCTTC
TRBV7-2	TRBD2	TRBJ2-1	-	CASTLLAGGLSYNEQFF	TGTGCCAGCACCCTTTTAGCGGGGGGGCTCTCCTACAATGAGCAGTTCTTC
TRBV7-8	TRBD2	TRBJ2-7	few	CASSYGLADTYEQYF	TGTGCCAGCAGCTACGGACTAGCGGACACCTACGAGCAGTACTTC
TRBV30	-	TRBJ2-6	-	CAWSLNRLSGANVLTF	TGTGCCTGGAGTTTGAACAGGCTCTCTGGGGCCAACGTCCTGACTTTC
TRBV18	TRBD2	TRBJ2-3	-	CASSSGRADTQYF	TGTGCCAGCTCAAGCGGGAGGGCAGATACGCAGTATTTT
TRBV7-9	-	TRBJ2-2	few	CASSLARGAGELFF	TGTGCCAGCAGCTTAGCCCGTGGAGCCGGGGAGCTGTTTTTT
TRBV6-5	-	TRBJ1-5	-	CASRQNRGNQPQHF	TGTGCCAGCCGACAAAACAGGGGCAATCAGCCCCAGCATTTT
TRBV5-8	-	TRBJ1-5	once	CASSFEAGWVDQPQHF	TGTGCCAGCAGCTTTGAGGCAGGGTGGGTTGATCAGCCCCAGCATTTT
TRBV9	-	TRBJ2-2	-	CASSVELNTGELFF	TGTGCCAGCAGCGTAGAACTGAACACCGGGGAGCTGTTTTTT
TRBV2	TRBD2	TRBJ2-1	-	CASALAGGPYEQFF	TGTGCCAGCGCCCTAGCGGGGGGGCCGTATGAGCAGTTCTTC
TRBV6-1	-	TRBJ1-5	-	CAHRDISNQPQHF	TGTGCACACCGGGACATTAGCAATCAGCCCCAGCATTTT
TRBV10-3	TRBD2	TRBJ2-2	-	CAKRESANTGELFF	TGTGCCAAGCGGGAGTCGGCGAACACCGGGGAGCTGTTTTTT
TRBV7-2	-	TRBJ1-4	-	CASSLPDFDRAFNEKLFF	TGTGCCAGCAGCTTACCGGATTTCGATCGAGCCTTTAATGAAAAACTGTTTTTT
TRBV10-3	TRBD2	TRBJ2-3	-	CAISASGGGSTDTQYF	TGTGCCATCAGTGCCAGCGGGGGGGGGAGCACAGATACGCAGTATTTT
TRBV7-8	-	TRBJ2-7	-	CASSLVGGIYEQYF	TGTGCCAGCAGCTTAGTTGGGGGGATCTACGAGCAGTACTTC
TRBV6-5	-	TRBJ1-3	-	CASSYSGTGNTIYF	TGTGCCAGCAGTTACTCGGGGACTGGAAACACCATATATTTT
TRBV15	TRBD1	TRBJ1-1	-	CATSLPWTGRGDTEAFF	TGTGCCACCAGTTTGCCGTGGACAGGGCGAGGGGACACTGAAGCTTTCTTT
TRBV6-6	-	TRBJ2-4	-	CASSPPAERNIQYF	TGTGCCAGCAGCCCCCCAGCGGAGCGAAACATTCAGTACTTC
TRBV19	TRBD1	TRBJ1-2	few	CASILRTGANYGYTF	TGTGCCAGTATACTACGGACAGGAGCTAACTATGGCTACACCTTC
TRBV6-5	-	TRBJ1-6	-	CAGSYGGSTYNSPLHF	TGTGCCGGCAGTTACGGGGGAAGCACCTATAATTCACCCCTCCACTTT
TRBV5-1	-	TRBJ1-6	-	CASSLRTANSPLHF	TGCGCCAGCAGCTTGAGAACAGCTAATTCACCCCTCCACTTT
TRBV11-2	TRBD1	TRBJ1-6	-	CASSGQVDNSPLHF	TGTGCCAGCAGCGGACAGGTAGATAATTCACCCCTCCACTTT
TRBV9	-	TRBJ2-6	-	CASSVGSGTGANVLTF	TGTGCCAGCAGCGTTGGTTCAGGGACTGGGGCCAACGTCCTGACTTTC
TRBV9	-	TRBJ2-1	-	CASSVPRNASYNEQFF	TGTGCCAGCAGCGTTCCTAGAAATGCTTCCTACAATGAGCAGTTCTTC
TRBV27	-	TRBJ1-1	-	CASSVGTEAFF	TGTGCCAGCAGCGTGGGGACTGAAGCTTTCTTT
TRBV6-6	TRBD1	TRBJ1-2	-	CASSYDRDLYGYTF	TGTGCCAGCAGTTACGACAGGGACCTCTATGGCTACACCTTC
TRBV7-2	-	TRBJ1-1	-	CASSSRGRNTEAFF	TGTGCCAGCAGCTCGAGGGGACGGAACACTGAAGCTTTCTTT
TRBV7-6	TRBD1	TRBJ2-1	-	CASSLAGGEQFF	TGTGCCAGCAGCTTGGCAGGGGGTGAGCAGTTCTTC
TRBV29-1	-	TRBJ1-1	-	CSAENENTEAFF	TGCAGCGCGGAGAACGAGAACACTGAAGCTTTCTTT
TRBV5-1	-	TRBJ1-2	-	CASRPTGPRFGYTF	TGCGCCAGCAGACCGACAGGCCCCCGGTTTGGCTACACCTTC
TRBV9	TRBD2	TRBJ2-3	-	CASSPRSGQATDTQYF	TGTGCCAGCAGCCCTCGTAGCGGGCAAGCCACAGATACGCAGTATTTT
TRBV10-2	TRBD2	TRBJ2-3	-	CASSFGGGGSGTDTQYF	TGCGCCAGCTCCTTCGGCGGGGGGGGGAGTGGCACAGATACGCAGTATTTT
TRBV14	TRBD1	TRBJ1-2	few	CASSRDRGYGYTF	TGTGCCAGCAGCCGGGACAGGGGCTATGGCTACACCTTC
TRBV21-1	-	TRBJ1-1	-	CASSFGDIKTNTEAFF	TGTGCCAGCAGTTTCGGGGACATAAAAACCAACACTGAAGCTTTCTTT
TRBV30	TRBD2	TRBJ2-6	-	CAWTDSGGHRGGANVLTF	TGTGCCTGGACGGATAGCGGGGGCCACCGGGGAGGGGCCAACGTCCTGACTTTC